The text below deals with one TCR beta chain. Repertoires were generated with immunoSEQ multiplex PCR, while TCRdb's copy carries only in-frame clones and drops some. Of about 1 million clones in the sample, around 74% were seen once. This CDR3 contains 14 residues. Germline values: CDR1 MDHEN, CDR2 SYDVKM. Trimming took 4 bases from V and 1 from J, leaving 5 bases between them. Naive CD4+ cells were CD45RA-selected; the remaining cells were memory. The record originates from a study of shared clonotypes between healthy human individuals. The V gene is TRBV28, the J gene TRBJ1-6, with TRBD1 as a possible D gene (5 bases). Material for sequencing was memory CD4+ T cells sorted from blood. The sample's subset: CD45RA-negative fraction. The receptor comes from a man aged 18 to 30 in good health. CDR3 in amino acids: CASSSGSYNSPLHF. DNA for the CDR3: TGTGCCAGCAGTTCAGGGTCCTATAATTCACCCCTCCACTTT.